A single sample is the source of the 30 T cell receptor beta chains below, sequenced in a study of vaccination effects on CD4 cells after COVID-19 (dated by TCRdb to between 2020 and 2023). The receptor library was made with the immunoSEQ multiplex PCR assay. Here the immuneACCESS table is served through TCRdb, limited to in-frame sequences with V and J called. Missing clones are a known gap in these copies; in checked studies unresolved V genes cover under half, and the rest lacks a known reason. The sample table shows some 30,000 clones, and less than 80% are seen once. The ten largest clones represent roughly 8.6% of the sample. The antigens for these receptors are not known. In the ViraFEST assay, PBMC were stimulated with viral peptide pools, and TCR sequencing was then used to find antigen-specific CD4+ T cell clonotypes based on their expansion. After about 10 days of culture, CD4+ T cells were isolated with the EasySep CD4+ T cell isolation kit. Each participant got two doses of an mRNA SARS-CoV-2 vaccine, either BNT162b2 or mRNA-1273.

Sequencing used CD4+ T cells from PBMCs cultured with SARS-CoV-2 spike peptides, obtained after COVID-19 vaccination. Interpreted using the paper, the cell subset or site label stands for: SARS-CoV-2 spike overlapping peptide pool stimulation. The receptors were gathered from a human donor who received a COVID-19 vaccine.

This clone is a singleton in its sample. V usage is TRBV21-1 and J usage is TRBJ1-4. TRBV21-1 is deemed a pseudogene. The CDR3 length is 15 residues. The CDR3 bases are TGTGCCAGCAAACCCGACTCTTGGGAGGGTGAAAAACTGTTTTTT. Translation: CASKPDSWEGEKLFF.

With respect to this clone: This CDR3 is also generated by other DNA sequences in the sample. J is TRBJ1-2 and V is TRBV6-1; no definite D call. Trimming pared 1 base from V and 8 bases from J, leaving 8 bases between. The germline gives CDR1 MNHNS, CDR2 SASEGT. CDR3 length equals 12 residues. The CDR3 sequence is CASSEGGVGYTF. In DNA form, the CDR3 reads TGTGCCAGCAGTGAAGGCGGGGTAGGCTACACCTTC.

This chain's CDR3 is CASKGERMNTEAFF. CDR3 nucleotide sequence: TGTGCCAGTAAGGGGGAGAGAATGAACACTGAAGCTTTCTTT. The chain has TRBV19 and TRBJ1-1; maybe TRBD1 (6 bases). V dropped 7 bases and J dropped 0 bases, with 12 bases sitting between them. Germline V CDR1 and CDR2: LNHDA, SQIVND (reference sequence). The length of the CDR3 is 14 residues.

This chain's CDR3 is CASSPWTGGETQYF. For the CDR3, the DNA is TGTGCCAGCAGCCCCTGGACAGGGGGAGAGACCCAGTACTTC. This sequence joins TRBV5-6 and TRBJ2-5; 10 nucleotides match TRBD1. The CDR3 is 14 residues long. J gave up 4 bases and V 4 bases, and 4 bases lay outside the gene matches. CDR1 and CDR2 from the germline V gene are SGHDT and YYEEEE.

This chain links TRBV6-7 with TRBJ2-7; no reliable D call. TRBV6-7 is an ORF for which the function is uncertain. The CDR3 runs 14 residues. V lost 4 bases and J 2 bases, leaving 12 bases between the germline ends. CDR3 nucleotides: TGTGCCAGCAGTTTGGGTGCAGTTCCCTACGAGCAGTACTTC. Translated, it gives CASSLGAVPYEQYF.

CDR3 sequence reads: CASSQRVASTDTQYF. In DNA form, the CDR3 reads TGTGCCAGCAGTCAACGGGTGGCCAGCACAGATACGCAGTATTTT. The V call is TRBV6-5, the J call TRBJ2-3; D is unresolved. CDR1 is MNHEY and CDR2 is SVGAGI in the germline V gene. The V end lost 5 bases, the J end lost 0 bases, and 12 bases lay between the germline ends. This CDR3 is built from 15 residues.

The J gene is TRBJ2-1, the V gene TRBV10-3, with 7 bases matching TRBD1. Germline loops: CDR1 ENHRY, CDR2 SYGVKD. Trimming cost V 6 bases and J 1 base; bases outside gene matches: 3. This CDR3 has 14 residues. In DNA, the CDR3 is TGTGCCATCAGCAGGGGGTCTTCCTACAATGAGCAGTTCTTC. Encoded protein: CAISRGSSYNEQFF.

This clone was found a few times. The CDR3 loop reads CASKDSFNQPQHF. The CDR3 nucleotides are TGTGCCAGCAAAGACAGTTTCAATCAGCCCCAGCATTTT. The chain couples TRBV6-6 to TRBJ1-5, with D tentatively TRBD1 (5 bases). The CDR3 length is 13 residues. The germline gives CDR1 MNHNY, CDR2 SVGAGI (reference sequence). Trimming stripped 7 bases from V and 3 bases from J, with 10 bases between.

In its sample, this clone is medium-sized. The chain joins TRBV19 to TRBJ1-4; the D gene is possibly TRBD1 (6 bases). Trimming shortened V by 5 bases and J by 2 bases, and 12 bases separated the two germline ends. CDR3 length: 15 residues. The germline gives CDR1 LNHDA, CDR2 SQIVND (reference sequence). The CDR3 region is CASSVTGTTNEKLFF. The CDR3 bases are TGTGCCAGTAGTGTCACAGGGACTACTAATGAAAAACTGTTTTTT.

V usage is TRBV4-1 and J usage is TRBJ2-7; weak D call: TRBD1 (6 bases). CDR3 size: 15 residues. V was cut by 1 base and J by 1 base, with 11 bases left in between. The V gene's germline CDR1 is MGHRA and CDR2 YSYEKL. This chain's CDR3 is CASSQGPGVSYEQYF. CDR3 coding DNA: TGCGCCAGCAGCCAAGGGCCAGGGGTTTCCTACGAGCAGTACTTC.

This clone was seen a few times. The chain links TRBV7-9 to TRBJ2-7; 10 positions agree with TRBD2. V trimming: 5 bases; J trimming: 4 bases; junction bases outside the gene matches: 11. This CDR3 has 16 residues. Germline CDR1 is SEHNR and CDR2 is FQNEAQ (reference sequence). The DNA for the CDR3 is TGTGCCAGCAGCCCGGGGGCTAGCGGGGGTTCATACGAGCAGTACTTC. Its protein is CASSPGASGGSYEQYF.

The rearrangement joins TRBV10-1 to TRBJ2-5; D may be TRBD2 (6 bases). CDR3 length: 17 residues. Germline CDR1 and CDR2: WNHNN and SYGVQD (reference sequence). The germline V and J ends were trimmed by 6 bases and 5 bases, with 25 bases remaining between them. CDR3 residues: CASSQRATAGLGETQYF. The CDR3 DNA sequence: TGCGCCAGCAGCCAACGGGCTACAGCGGGTCTTGGGGAGACCCAGTACTTC.

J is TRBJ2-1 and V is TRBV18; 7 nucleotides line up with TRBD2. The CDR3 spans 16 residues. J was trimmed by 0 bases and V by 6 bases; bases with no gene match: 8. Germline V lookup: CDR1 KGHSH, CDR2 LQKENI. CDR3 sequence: CASSRLAAFSYNEQFF. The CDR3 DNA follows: TGTGCCAGCTCTCGACTAGCCGCCTTCTCCTACAATGAGCAGTTCTTC.

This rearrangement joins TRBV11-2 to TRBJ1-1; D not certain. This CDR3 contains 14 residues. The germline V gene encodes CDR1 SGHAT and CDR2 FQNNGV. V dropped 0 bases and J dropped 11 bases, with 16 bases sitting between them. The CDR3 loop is CASSLDLSMGSAFF. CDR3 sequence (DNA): TGTGCCAGCAGCTTAGATTTAAGTATGGGTTCGGCTTTCTTT. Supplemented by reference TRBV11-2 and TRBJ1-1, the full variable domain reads EAGVAQSPRYKIIEKRQSVAFWCNPISGHATLYWYQQILGQGPKLLIQFQNNGVVDDSQLPKDRFSAERLKGVDSTLKIQPAKLEDSAVYLCASSLDLSMGSAFFGQGTRLTVV.

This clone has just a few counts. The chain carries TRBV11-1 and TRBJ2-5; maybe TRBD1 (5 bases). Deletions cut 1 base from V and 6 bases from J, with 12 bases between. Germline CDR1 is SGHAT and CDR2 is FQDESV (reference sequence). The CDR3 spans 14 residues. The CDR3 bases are TGTGCCAGCAGCTTAGGCCAGGGTGTAAAGACCCAGTACTTC. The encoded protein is CASSLGQGVKTQYF.

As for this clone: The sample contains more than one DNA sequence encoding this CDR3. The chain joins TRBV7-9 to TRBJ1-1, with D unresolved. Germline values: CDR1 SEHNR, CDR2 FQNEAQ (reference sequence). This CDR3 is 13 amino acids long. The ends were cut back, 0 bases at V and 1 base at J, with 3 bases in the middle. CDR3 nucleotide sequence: TGTGCCAGCAGCTTAGCGGGGAACACTGAAGCTTTCTTT. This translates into CASSLAGNTEAFF.

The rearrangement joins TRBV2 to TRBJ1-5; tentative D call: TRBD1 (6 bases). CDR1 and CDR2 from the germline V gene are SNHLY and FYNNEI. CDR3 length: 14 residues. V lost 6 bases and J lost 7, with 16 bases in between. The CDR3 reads CASRGALGGQPQHF. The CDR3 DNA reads TGTGCCAGCAGGGGGGCCCTGGGAGGGCAGCCCCAGCATTTT.

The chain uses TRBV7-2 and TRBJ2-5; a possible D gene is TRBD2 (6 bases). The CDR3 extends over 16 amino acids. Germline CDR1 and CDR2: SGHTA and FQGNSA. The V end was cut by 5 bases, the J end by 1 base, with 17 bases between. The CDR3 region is CASSHTDWRGQETQYF. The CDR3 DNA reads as TGTGCCAGCAGCCACACCGACTGGAGGGGCCAAGAGACCCAGTACTTC.

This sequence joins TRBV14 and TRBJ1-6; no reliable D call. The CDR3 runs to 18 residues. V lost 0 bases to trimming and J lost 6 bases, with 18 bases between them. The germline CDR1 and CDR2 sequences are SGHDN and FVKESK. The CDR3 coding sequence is TGTGCCAGCAGCCAAGATCTTGGTAGGACTAGGATTAATTCACCCCTCCACTTT. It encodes CASSQDLGRTRINSPLHF.

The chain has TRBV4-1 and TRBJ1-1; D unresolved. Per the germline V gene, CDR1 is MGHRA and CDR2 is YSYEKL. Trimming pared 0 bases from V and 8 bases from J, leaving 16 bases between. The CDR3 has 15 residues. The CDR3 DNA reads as TGCGCCAGCAGCCAAGATCATGTTCGTACAGCCGAAGCTTTCTTT. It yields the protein CASSQDHVRTAEAFF.

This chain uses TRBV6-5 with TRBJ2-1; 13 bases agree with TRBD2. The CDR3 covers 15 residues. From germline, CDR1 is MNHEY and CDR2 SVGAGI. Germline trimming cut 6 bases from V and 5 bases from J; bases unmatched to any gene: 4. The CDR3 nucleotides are TGTGCCAGCAGACGAACTAGCGGGGGGGACAATGAGCAGTTCTTC. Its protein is CASRRTSGGDNEQFF.

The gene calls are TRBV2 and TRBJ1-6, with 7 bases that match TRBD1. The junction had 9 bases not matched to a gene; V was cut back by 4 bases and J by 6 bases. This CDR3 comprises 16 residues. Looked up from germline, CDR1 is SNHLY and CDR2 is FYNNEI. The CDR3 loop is CASSGRPGQTNSPLHF. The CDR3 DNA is TGTGCCAGCAGTGGGAGACCGGGACAGACTAATTCACCCCTCCACTTT.

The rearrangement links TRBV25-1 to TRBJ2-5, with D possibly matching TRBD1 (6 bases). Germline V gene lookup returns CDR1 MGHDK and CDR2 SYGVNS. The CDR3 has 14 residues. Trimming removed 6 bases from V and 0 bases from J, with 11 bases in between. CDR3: CASSYHRDQETQYF. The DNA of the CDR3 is TGTGCCAGCAGCTATCACAGGGACCAAGAGACCCAGTACTTC.

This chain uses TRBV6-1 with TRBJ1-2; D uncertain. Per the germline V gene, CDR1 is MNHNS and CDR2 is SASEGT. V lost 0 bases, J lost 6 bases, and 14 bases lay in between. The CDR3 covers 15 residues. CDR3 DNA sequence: TGTGCCAGCAGTGAAGCTAGTCTCGGGCTCAATGGCTACACCTTC. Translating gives CASSEASLGLNGYTF.

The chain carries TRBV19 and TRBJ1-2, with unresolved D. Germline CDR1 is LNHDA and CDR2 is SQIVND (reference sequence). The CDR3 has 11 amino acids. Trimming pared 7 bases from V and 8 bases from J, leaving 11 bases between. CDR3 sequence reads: CASNSGGGYTF. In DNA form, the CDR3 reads TGTGCCAGTAATTCAGGAGGGGGCTACACCTTC. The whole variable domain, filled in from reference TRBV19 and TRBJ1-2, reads DGGITQSPKYLFRKEGQNVTLSCEQNLNHDAMYWYRQDPGQGLRLIYYSQIVNDFQKGDIAEGYSVSREKKESFPLTVTSAQKNPTAFYLCASNSGGGYTFGSGTRLTVV.

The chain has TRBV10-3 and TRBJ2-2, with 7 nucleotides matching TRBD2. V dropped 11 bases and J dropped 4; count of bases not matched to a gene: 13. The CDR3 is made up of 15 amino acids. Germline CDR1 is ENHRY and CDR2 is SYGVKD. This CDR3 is CAGAGTTDPTGELFF. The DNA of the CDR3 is TGTGCCGGCGCCGGGACTACAGACCCCACCGGGGAGCTGTTTTTT.

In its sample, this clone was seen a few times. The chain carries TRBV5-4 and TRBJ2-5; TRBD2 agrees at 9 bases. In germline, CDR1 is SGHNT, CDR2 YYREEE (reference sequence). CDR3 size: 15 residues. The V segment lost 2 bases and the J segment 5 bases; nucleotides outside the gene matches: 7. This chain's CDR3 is CASSLKAGGLETQYF. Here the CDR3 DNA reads TGTGCCAGCAGCTTAAAAGCGGGGGGCCTGGAGACCCAGTACTTC.

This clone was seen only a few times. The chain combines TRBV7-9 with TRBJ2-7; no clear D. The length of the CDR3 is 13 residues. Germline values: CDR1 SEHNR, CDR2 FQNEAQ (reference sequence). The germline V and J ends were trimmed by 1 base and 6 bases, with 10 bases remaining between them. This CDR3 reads CASSLDLGSEQYF. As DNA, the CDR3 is TGTGCCAGCAGCTTAGATTTAGGGTCCGAGCAGTACTTC.

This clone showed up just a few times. The CDR3 sequence is CASSVTGTKNQPQHF. CDR3 bases: TGTGCCAGCAGTGTGACAGGGACGAAGAATCAGCCCCAGCATTTT. This chain joins TRBV2 and TRBJ1-5; 7 bases fit TRBD1. With V trimmed by 4 bases and J by 4 bases, 7 bases remained unmatched. Germline lookup yields CDR1 SNHLY and CDR2 FYNNEI. The CDR3 is 15 amino acids.

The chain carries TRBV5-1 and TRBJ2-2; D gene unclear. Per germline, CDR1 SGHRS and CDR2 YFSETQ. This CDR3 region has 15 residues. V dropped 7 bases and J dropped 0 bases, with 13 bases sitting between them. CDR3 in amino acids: CASLKDGSNTGELFF. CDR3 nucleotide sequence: TGCGCCAGCCTCAAAGACGGATCGAACACCGGGGAGCTGTTTTTT.